A selection of T cell receptor beta chains follows, all from one sample in a study of technical replicates of blood from a few donors. TCRdb's copy holds only in-frame clones and misses some; the assay was immunoSEQ multiplex PCR. This repertoire shows fewer than 100,000 clones, roughly 95% found once; its top ten account for over 0.25%. Sequenced input: T cells isolated from PBMCs. Source of these receptors: a human donor in good health. Both conserved end residues are part of each CDR3. Fields, in order: D gene, V gene, clone size, J gene, CDR3 DNA, CDR3 protein. D genes are given only for firm matches. For some rows the clone size is stated as once, few or many, or as a class when expanded; others skip it.

d_gene: -
v_gene: TRBV2
abundance: -
j_gene: TRBJ1-4
CDR3nt: TGTGCCAGCAGTGAATTAGACACGATTAATGAAAAACTGTTTTTT
CDR3aa: CASSELDTINEKLFF

d_gene: -
v_gene: TRBV4-3
abundance: -
j_gene: TRBJ2-2
CDR3nt: TGCGCCAGCAGTCGCGGTTTTTGGGCGGAGGAGACCGGGGAGCTGTTTTTT
CDR3aa: CASSRGFWAEETGELFF

d_gene: -
v_gene: TRBV10-3
abundance: -
j_gene: TRBJ1-1
CDR3nt: TGTGCCATCAACGAAGACATGAACACTGAAGCTTTCTTT
CDR3aa: CAINEDMNTEAFF

d_gene: TRBD1
v_gene: TRBV9
abundance: once
j_gene: TRBJ1-2
CDR3nt: TGTGCCAGCAGCGTAGGGACAGGAGACTATGGCTACACCTTC
CDR3aa: CASSVGTGDYGYTF

d_gene: TRBD1
v_gene: TRBV10-3
abundance: -
j_gene: TRBJ1-5
CDR3nt: TGTGCCATCAGCGATAGGGGACAGCTTAATCAGCCCCAGCATTTT
CDR3aa: CAISDRGQLNQPQHF

d_gene: -
v_gene: TRBV6-1
abundance: -
j_gene: TRBJ1-5
CDR3nt: TGTGCCAGCAGTAAATGGACAGTTCAGCCCCAGCATTTT
CDR3aa: CASSKWTVQPQHF

d_gene: TRBD1
v_gene: TRBV27
abundance: -
j_gene: TRBJ2-7
CDR3nt: TGTGCCAGCAGTCTGTTCGCCCTCTCCGGGACAGACAGCTCCTACGAGCAGTACTTC
CDR3aa: CASSLFALSGTDSSYEQYF

d_gene: -
v_gene: TRBV6-5
abundance: -
j_gene: TRBJ1-1
CDR3nt: TGTGCCAGCAGCCGGGATTGGAATACTGAAGCTTTCTTT
CDR3aa: CASSRDWNTEAFF

d_gene: -
v_gene: TRBV6-5
abundance: -
j_gene: TRBJ1-1
CDR3nt: TGTGCCAGCAGTTACCTCTCAGCAGGGCTGAACACTGAAGCTTTCTTT
CDR3aa: CASSYLSAGLNTEAFF

d_gene: TRBD2
v_gene: TRBV4-1
abundance: once
j_gene: TRBJ2-7
CDR3nt: TGCGCCAGCAGCCAAGATTCTAGCGGGACCAACTACGAGCAGTACTTC
CDR3aa: CASSQDSSGTNYEQYF

d_gene: TRBD2
v_gene: TRBV27
abundance: -
j_gene: TRBJ2-7
CDR3nt: TGTGCCAGCAGTTTAGGCGTAGGGACTAAGGTACGCGAGCAGTACTTC
CDR3aa: CASSLGVGTKVREQYF

d_gene: TRBD1
v_gene: TRBV2
abundance: -
j_gene: TRBJ2-7
CDR3nt: TGTGCCAGCAGTTCCGGGACAGGGGCAAACGAGCAGTACTTC
CDR3aa: CASSSGTGANEQYF

d_gene: -
v_gene: TRBV27
abundance: -
j_gene: TRBJ2-7
CDR3nt: TGTGCCAGCAGTTTACGGGCCGGGGGCTACGAGCAGTACTTC
CDR3aa: CASSLRAGGYEQYF

d_gene: -
v_gene: TRBV19
abundance: -
j_gene: TRBJ1-4
CDR3nt: TGTGCCAGTAGTCCATACCCAGGCAATAATGAAAAACTGTTTTTT
CDR3aa: CASSPYPGNNEKLFF

d_gene: -
v_gene: TRBV6-5
abundance: -
j_gene: TRBJ1-2
CDR3nt: TGTGCCAGCAGGTCGGGGGGCGAACTTAGCTATGGCTACACCTTC
CDR3aa: CASRSGGELSYGYTF

d_gene: -
v_gene: TRBV27
abundance: -
j_gene: TRBJ2-5
CDR3nt: TGTGCCAGCAGTCACTACAGGGAAGGGGAGACCCAGTACTTC
CDR3aa: CASSHYREGETQYF

d_gene: -
v_gene: TRBV30
abundance: few
j_gene: TRBJ1-1
CDR3nt: TGTGCCTGGAGCAGATACAGGGACACTGAAGCTTTCTTT
CDR3aa: CAWSRYRDTEAFF

d_gene: TRBD1
v_gene: TRBV28
abundance: -
j_gene: TRBJ1-2
CDR3nt: TGTGCCAGCAGTTTCTCAGGGGGCGCATTTGTATCTAACTATGGCTACACCTTC
CDR3aa: CASSFSGGAFVSNYGYTF

d_gene: TRBD1
v_gene: TRBV11-3
abundance: -
j_gene: TRBJ1-1
CDR3nt: TGTGCCAGCAGGGCGGACAGGGCCATGAACACTGAAGCTTTCTTT
CDR3aa: CASRADRAMNTEAFF

d_gene: TRBD1
v_gene: TRBV7-2
abundance: -
j_gene: TRBJ1-1
CDR3nt: TGTGCCAGCAGCTTAGTTGGACAGGCGGGAACTGAAGCTTTCTTT
CDR3aa: CASSLVGQAGTEAFF

d_gene: -
v_gene: TRBV2
abundance: -
j_gene: TRBJ2-5
CDR3nt: TGTGCCAGCAGTGAGGTAAAAGGGGAAGAGACCCAGTACTTC
CDR3aa: CASSEVKGEETQYF

d_gene: TRBD2
v_gene: TRBV9
abundance: -
j_gene: TRBJ2-7
CDR3nt: TGTGCCAGCAGCCCAAGGACTAGCGGGATTTACGAGCAGTACTTC
CDR3aa: CASSPRTSGIYEQYF

d_gene: -
v_gene: TRBV19
abundance: -
j_gene: TRBJ2-7
CDR3nt: TGTGCCAGTAGTATAACCCCAGGGGCGCTACAATCCTACGAGCAGTACTTC
CDR3aa: CASSITPGALQSYEQYF

d_gene: TRBD2
v_gene: TRBV11-2
abundance: -
j_gene: TRBJ2-7
CDR3nt: TGTGCCAGCAGCCCCACTAGCGGGACTTACGAGCAGTACTTC
CDR3aa: CASSPTSGTYEQYF

d_gene: TRBD2
v_gene: TRBV28
abundance: -
j_gene: TRBJ2-7
CDR3nt: TGTGCCAGCAGTTTATTCAAGTCGGGGGGTGGCGAGCAGTACTTC
CDR3aa: CASSLFKSGGGEQYF

d_gene: -
v_gene: TRBV9
abundance: -
j_gene: TRBJ2-1
CDR3nt: TGTGCCAGCAGCCCAGGGGGGGAGCAGTTCTTC
CDR3aa: CASSPGGEQFF

d_gene: TRBD1
v_gene: TRBV7-6
abundance: -
j_gene: TRBJ2-3
CDR3nt: TGTGCCAGCAGCTTACCGAACACCGGGACAGGGTCAGATACGCAGTATTTT
CDR3aa: CASSLPNTGTGSDTQYF

d_gene: -
v_gene: TRBV5-6
abundance: -
j_gene: TRBJ2-7
CDR3nt: TGTGCCAGCAGTCGACAGGTTACCTACGAGCAGTACTTC
CDR3aa: CASSRQVTYEQYF

d_gene: -
v_gene: TRBV6-5
abundance: -
j_gene: TRBJ1-2
CDR3nt: TGTGCCAGCAGTGTAACAGATTCTAACTATGGCTACACCTTC
CDR3aa: CASSVTDSNYGYTF

d_gene: -
v_gene: TRBV27
abundance: once
j_gene: TRBJ1-1
CDR3nt: TGTGCCAGCAGTACTATCAGGGGTGACAGCGGGAACACTGAAGCTTTCTTT
CDR3aa: CASSTIRGDSGNTEAFF

d_gene: TRBD1
v_gene: TRBV20-1
abundance: -
j_gene: TRBJ1-2
CDR3nt: TGCAGTGCAGACAGGGGAGCTGGCTACACCTTC
CDR3aa: CSADRGAGYTF

d_gene: -
v_gene: TRBV6-5
abundance: -
j_gene: TRBJ1-1
CDR3nt: TGTGCCAGCACCCGAGGAGGGCATACTGAAGCTTTCTTT
CDR3aa: CASTRGGHTEAFF

d_gene: TRBD2
v_gene: TRBV6-1
abundance: -
j_gene: TRBJ2-7
CDR3nt: TGTGCCAGCAGTGAAAGGCTAGCGGGAGACACCTACGAGCAGTACTTC
CDR3aa: CASSERLAGDTYEQYF

d_gene: TRBD2
v_gene: TRBV11-2
abundance: -
j_gene: TRBJ2-6
CDR3nt: TGTGCCAGCAGCCTTACGACTAGCCTTGTTAGTGGGGCCAACGTCCTGACTTTC
CDR3aa: CASSLTTSLVSGANVLTF

d_gene: -
v_gene: TRBV14
abundance: -
j_gene: TRBJ1-1
CDR3nt: TGTGCCAGCAGCCAAGTTGGGGGAGGAAACACTGAAGCTTTCTTT
CDR3aa: CASSQVGGGNTEAFF

d_gene: -
v_gene: TRBV28
abundance: -
j_gene: TRBJ1-5
CDR3nt: TGTGCCAGCAGTTTCGGGCAGCCCCAGCATTTT
CDR3aa: CASSFGQPQHF

d_gene: -
v_gene: TRBV10-3
abundance: once
j_gene: TRBJ1-5
CDR3nt: TGTGCCATCAGTGAAGGGCAGGGGTCCCCTCAGCCCCAGCATTTT
CDR3aa: CAISEGQGSPQPQHF

d_gene: -
v_gene: TRBV29-1
abundance: -
j_gene: TRBJ1-1
CDR3nt: TGCAGCGTCGGAACTACAGGGTATAGCACTGAAGCTTTCTTT
CDR3aa: CSVGTTGYSTEAFF

d_gene: -
v_gene: TRBV6-5
abundance: -
j_gene: TRBJ2-5
CDR3nt: TGTGCCAGCAACTTTGGGAGCCAAGAGACCCAGTACTTC
CDR3aa: CASNFGSQETQYF

d_gene: -
v_gene: TRBV9
abundance: -
j_gene: TRBJ2-7
CDR3nt: TGTGCCAGCAGCGTAGCGGGGTACGACGAGCAGTACTTC
CDR3aa: CASSVAGYDEQYF

d_gene: -
v_gene: TRBV4-1
abundance: -
j_gene: TRBJ2-3
CDR3nt: TGCGCCAGCAGCCAATGGGGCCTCGACACGCAGTATTTT
CDR3aa: CASSQWGLDTQYF

d_gene: TRBD1
v_gene: TRBV6-5
abundance: -
j_gene: TRBJ2-5
CDR3nt: TGTGCCAGCAGTTACTCGAACAGGGGGCAGACCCAGTACTTC
CDR3aa: CASSYSNRGQTQYF

d_gene: -
v_gene: TRBV6-1
abundance: -
j_gene: TRBJ2-2
CDR3nt: TGTGCCAGCAGTGCCCACCAAGCTATTACCGGGGAGCTGTTTTTT
CDR3aa: CASSAHQAITGELFF

d_gene: TRBD2
v_gene: TRBV18
abundance: -
j_gene: TRBJ2-1
CDR3nt: TGTGCCAGCTCACCATCAGCGGGATACAATGAGCAGTTCTTC
CDR3aa: CASSPSAGYNEQFF

d_gene: TRBD1
v_gene: TRBV9
abundance: -
j_gene: TRBJ1-2
CDR3nt: TGTGCCAGCAGCGTAGGAGGGGGCTCAGGCTACACCTTC
CDR3aa: CASSVGGGSGYTF

d_gene: -
v_gene: TRBV6-1
abundance: -
j_gene: TRBJ1-2
CDR3nt: TGTGCCAGCAGTGAAGCTCTACAAACAGGATATGGCTACACCTTC
CDR3aa: CASSEALQTGYGYTF

d_gene: TRBD2
v_gene: TRBV27
abundance: -
j_gene: TRBJ2-7
CDR3nt: TGTGCCAGCAGTTTCAAGCGGGAGTTCTACGAGCAGTACTTC
CDR3aa: CASSFKREFYEQYF

d_gene: -
v_gene: TRBV4-1
abundance: -
j_gene: TRBJ2-5
CDR3nt: TGCGCCAGCAGCCTACAGCTACAAGAGACCCAGTACTTC
CDR3aa: CASSLQLQETQYF

d_gene: TRBD1
v_gene: TRBV19
abundance: -
j_gene: TRBJ2-7
CDR3nt: TGTGCCAGTAGTCGACAGGGTTTATACGAGCAGTACTTC
CDR3aa: CASSRQGLYEQYF

d_gene: TRBD2
v_gene: TRBV7-9
abundance: -
j_gene: TRBJ2-1
CDR3nt: TGTGCCAGCAGCTCCCGACTAGCGGGAGGGGGTGAGCAGTTCTTC
CDR3aa: CASSSRLAGGGEQFF

d_gene: TRBD1
v_gene: TRBV4-2
abundance: -
j_gene: TRBJ1-1
CDR3nt: TGTGCCAGCAGCCAAGGCCTAGGGACAGGGGGCGGAACTGAAGCTTTCTTT
CDR3aa: CASSQGLGTGGGTEAFF

d_gene: -
v_gene: TRBV29-1
abundance: once
j_gene: TRBJ2-7
CDR3nt: TGCAGCGCATTCAGGGGCAACGAGCAGTACTTC
CDR3aa: CSAFRGNEQYF

d_gene: -
v_gene: TRBV2
abundance: -
j_gene: TRBJ1-1
CDR3nt: TGTGCCAGCAGGGTCCATCAGGGCGACACTGAAGCTTTCTTT
CDR3aa: CASRVHQGDTEAFF

d_gene: TRBD2
v_gene: TRBV29-1
abundance: -
j_gene: TRBJ2-3
CDR3nt: TGCAGCGTTGGGGTGGCGGGAGGCACAGATACGCAGTATTTT
CDR3aa: CSVGVAGGTDTQYF

d_gene: TRBD2
v_gene: TRBV14
abundance: -
j_gene: TRBJ2-2
CDR3nt: TGTGCCTCAGCGGGACCCCAGCGGGAGATCGACACCGGGGAGCTGTTTTTT
CDR3aa: CASAGPQREIDTGELFF

d_gene: TRBD2
v_gene: TRBV11-2
abundance: -
j_gene: TRBJ2-3
CDR3nt: TGTGCCAGCAGCTGGGCGGGAGGGTACACAGATACGCAGTATTTT
CDR3aa: CASSWAGGYTDTQYF

d_gene: TRBD1
v_gene: TRBV19
abundance: once
j_gene: TRBJ1-1
CDR3nt: TGTGCCAGTAGTATCGGGACAGGGAGCACTGAAGCTTTCTTT
CDR3aa: CASSIGTGSTEAFF

d_gene: -
v_gene: TRBV19
abundance: -
j_gene: TRBJ1-2
CDR3nt: TGTGCCAGTAGCTCCCGAACAGGCCACAACTATGGCTACACCTTC
CDR3aa: CASSSRTGHNYGYTF

d_gene: TRBD2
v_gene: TRBV5-1
abundance: -
j_gene: TRBJ2-7
CDR3nt: TGCGCCAGCAGCTTAGGTCGGCGGCTAGCGGGAGTCTACGAGCAGTACTTC
CDR3aa: CASSLGRRLAGVYEQYF

d_gene: TRBD2
v_gene: TRBV5-4
abundance: -
j_gene: TRBJ2-7
CDR3nt: TGTGCCAGCAGCTTGGTGGGTAGCGGGAGGGGGGTCTACGAGCAGTACTTC
CDR3aa: CASSLVGSGRGVYEQYF